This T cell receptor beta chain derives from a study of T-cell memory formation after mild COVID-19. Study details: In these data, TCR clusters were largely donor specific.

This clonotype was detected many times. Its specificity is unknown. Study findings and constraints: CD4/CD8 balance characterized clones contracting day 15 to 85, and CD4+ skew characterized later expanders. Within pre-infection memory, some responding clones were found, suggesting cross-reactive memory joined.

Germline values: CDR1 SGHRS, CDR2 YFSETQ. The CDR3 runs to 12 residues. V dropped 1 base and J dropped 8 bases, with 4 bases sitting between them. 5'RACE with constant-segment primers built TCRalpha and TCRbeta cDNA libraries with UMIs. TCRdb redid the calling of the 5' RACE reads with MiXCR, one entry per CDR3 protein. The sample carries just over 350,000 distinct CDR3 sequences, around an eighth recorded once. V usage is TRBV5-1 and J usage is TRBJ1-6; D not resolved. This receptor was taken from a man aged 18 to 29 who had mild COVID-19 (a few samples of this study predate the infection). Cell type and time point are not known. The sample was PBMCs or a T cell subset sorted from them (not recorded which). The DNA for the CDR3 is TGCGCCAGCAGCTTGAAGGATTCACCCCTCCACTTT. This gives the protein CASSLKDSPLHF.